This TCR beta chain was observed in a study of beta chain features in type 1 diabetes. Across the study: Researchers looked at about 110 million sorted cells across all samples.

The CDR3 is made up of 15 amino acids. J lost 3 bases, V lost 0 bases, and 3 bases had no gene match. Per the germline V gene, CDR1 is LGHNA and CDR2 is YNFKEQ. The entirety of the isolated RNA underwent reverse transcription, so expressed TCRB transcripts were sequenced. Using immunoSEQ multiplex PCR, the repertoire was profiled, and TCRdb retains in-frame clones only, with some absent. The sample consists of approximately 140,000 clones, around 9% of them appearing once. To note about this clone: The target antigen is unknown.

Points from the study as a whole: Shorter TCRB CDR3s, moderately but significantly so, were found in Type 1 diabetes patients in all four CD4+ subsets. For TCRB rearrangement, an influence of HLA type remained unresolved here. Shorter templates might be favored by PCR, and equally so in patients and in controls.

The chain employs TRBV4-2 and TRBJ2-7; 9 nucleotides match TRBD2. This TCR derives from a man younger than 40 with type 1 diabetes. What was sequenced was central memory CD4+ T cells from blood. The CDR3 sequence is CASSQDTSGYYEQYF. The DNA for the CDR3 is TGTGCCAGCAGCCAAGATACTAGCGGGTACTACGAGCAGTACTTC.